What follows describes a single TCR beta chain. Its antigen has not been determined. No base quality values were provided; no much bigger clone lies one nucleotide off. CDR1 and CDR2, per the germline V gene (reference sequence), are SGHNT and YYREEE. The CDR3 holds 16 amino acids from the cysteine to the phenylalanine. CDR3 DNA only is kept here, 48 bases in frame from base 1. The V end loses 3 bases and the J end loses 6 bases, and a stretch of 19 bases separates them. The data originate from a study of PD-1 blockade in classical Hodgkin lymphoma (dated by TCRdb to the early 2020s). At the level of the whole study: Nivolumab dosing was 3 mg/kg intravenously every 2 weeks, continuing until either disease progression or unacceptable toxicity. To define a peripheral blood immune signature of response to PD-1 blockade in classical Hodgkin lymphoma, the study combined TCR beta sequencing with CyTOF.

What the authors observed across the whole study: Baseline diversity similar to that of newly diagnosed patients was observed in trial patients achieving complete response, whereas significantly lower diversity was observed in partial responders and progressors. The study was limited to a single clinical trial cohort, and causes of repertoire differences, possibly disease activity or prior therapy, remained undefined. By C4D1, a significant rise was seen in CD4+ TCR diversity but not in CD8+ TCR diversity (p=0.0027 vs p=0.16), and the rise was most apparent among complete responders (p=0.02). Diversity was lower in patients who began nivolumab less than 1 year after ASCT, so these patients were left out of later analyses to avoid confounding by immune reconstitution. Baseline TCR diversity was reported to be lower in newly diagnosed patients than in healthy donors, and even lower in relapsed/refractory patients.

Genomic DNA was extracted with the Qiagen DNeasy kit from unsorted PBMCs and from negatively selected CD4+ and CD8+ fractions. TCR beta CDR3 regions were subjected to amplification by immunoSEQ multiplex PCR with primers that anneal to V and J segments. A synthetic immune receptor repertoire was used to minimize amplification bias, and any residual bias was removed computationally once sequencing was done. Under the source paper's analysis protocol: Repertoire diversity was quantified as the Shannon entropy index using custom Python scripts. The unsorted, CD4+ and CD8+ repertoires were each analyzed separately, with the exception of combined analyses, where CD4+ and CD8+ sequences were merged in silico. A clone counted as expanded when the clone's frequency after treatment rose at least 2-fold relative to C1D1, and clones undetected at baseline were given a pseudocount of 0.5. Clones with 0 or 1 copy at C1D1 were classified as singleton clones, and clones with 2 or more copies were classified as non-singleton clones. Clones expanded in unsorted samples were assigned a CD4+, CD8+ or unknown annotation through matching of protein sequences in sorted samples from the same patient. Wilcoxon tests on paired samples were used to test changes in diversity from C1D1 to C4D1. The table was pulled from immuneACCESS by TCRdb, which kept in-frame rearrangements only. Such tables lose some clones; where checked, under half of the loss comes from unresolved V genes, and the rest has no known cause. V and J calls and clone size follow that table, whereas D and trimming were derived from the DNA. The sample table records over 10,000 clones; roughly 80% of these occur just once. The ten largest clones represent around 25% of the sample.

In the paper's terms, the time point label means: cycle 1 day 1 (C1D1), immediately before nivolumab initiation. Every trial patient had relapsed following autologous stem cell transplantation, and prior brentuximab vedotin exposure was what differed among cohorts A, B and C. The trial cohort comprised some 60 patients with relapsed/refractory classical Hodgkin lymphoma whose best overall responses were complete response, partial response or progressive disease. Single-agent nivolumab was administered to trial patients in the multi-cohort phase II CheckMate 205 trial. An independent review committee assessed best overall response using the 2007 International Working Group response criteria. Trial PBMCs were collected just before the start of nivolumab (C1D1) and during therapy at cycle 2 day 1 and cycle 4 day 1. After peripheral blood was drawn into 8 mL Vacutainer Cell Preparation Tubes, PBMCs were isolated by centrifugation and then cryopreserved.

Here the chain combines TRBV5-4 and TRBJ2-1; the D segment could be TRBD2, given 6 matching bases. The clonotype comes from a human donor with classical Hodgkin lymphoma. The starting material was peripheral blood mononuclear cells (PBMCs), obtained at baseline. Read as DNA, the sequence is TGTGCCAGCAGCTCACCGGGACTCACTATCTTCAATGAGCAGTTCTTC. This encodes CASSSPGLTIFNEQFF. The reference TRBV5-4 and TRBJ2-1 proteins fill in what lies around the CDR3, so the full variable domain reads ETGVTQSPTHLIKTRGQQVTLRCSSQSGHNTVSWYQQALGQGPQFIFQYYREEENGRGNFPPRFSGLQFPNYSSELNVNALELDDSALYLCASSSPGLTIFNEQFFGPGTRLTVL.